This T cell receptor (beta chain) was recorded in a study of naive and memory T cell subsets. Two oligonucleotides, mixed equimolar, formed the beta constant-region primer covering TRBC1 and TRBC2. Ligated cDNA was amplified by four rounds of PCR with nested alpha and beta constant-region primers and SP2. From the UMI-ligation and nested PCR reads, TCRdb called clonotypes with MiXCR, one entry per CDR3 protein. This sample has more than 100,000 distinct CDR3 sequences, with 35% to 40% found just once. Material: central memory CD4+ T cells from blood. This sequence was found in a human donor in good health.

This CDR3 reads CASTPAGNTEAFF. The CDR3 nucleotides read TGTGCCAGCACCCCCGCGGGGAACACTGAAGCTTTCTTT. The chain employs TRBV28 and TRBJ1-1; D not resolved. V was pared by 7 bases and J by 1 base, with 10 bases between. The CDR3 sequence is 13 residues long. Germline V gene lookup returns CDR1 MDHEN and CDR2 SYDVKM.